This T cell receptor (beta chain) was observed in a study of spatial heterogeneity in lung cancer. Study context: The average count in raw reads for each unique TCR and UMI combination exceeded nine appearances.

The time point denotes: sample taken at primary tumor resection. Samples were donated by 72 untreated early-stage non-small cell lung cancer patients. No cells were sorted before sequencing. The whole RNA sequenced was extracted from tumor, nontumor lung or frozen PBMC. With 3 bases removed from V and 4 bases from J, the gap between germline ends came to 17 bases. The CDR3 contains 16 residues. The V gene's germline CDR1 is WSHSY and CDR2 SAAADI. A unique molecular identifier was carried by every single TCR cDNA molecule. One entry per CDR3 protein results from TCRdb running MiXCR on the 5' RACE reads. The table includes about 38,000 distinct CDR3 sequences, around 7% detected once. This clonotype was found once.

The receptor was derived from a male donor with early-stage non-small cell lung cancer. The V gene is TRBV10-2, the J gene TRBJ2-3; no clear D. The material was PBMCs, obtained at surgery. CDR3 amino acids: CASSEYLLGPPDTQYF. DNA of the CDR3: TGCGCCAGCAGTGAATACTTACTCGGCCCCCCAGATACGCAGTATTTT.